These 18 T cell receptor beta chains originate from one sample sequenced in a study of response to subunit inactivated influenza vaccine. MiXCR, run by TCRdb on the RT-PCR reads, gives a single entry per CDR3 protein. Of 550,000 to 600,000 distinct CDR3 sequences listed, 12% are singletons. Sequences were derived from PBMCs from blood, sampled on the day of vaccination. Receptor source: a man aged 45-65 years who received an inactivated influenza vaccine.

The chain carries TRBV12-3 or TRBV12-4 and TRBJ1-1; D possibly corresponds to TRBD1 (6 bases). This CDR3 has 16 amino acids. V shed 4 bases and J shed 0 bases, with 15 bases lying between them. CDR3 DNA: TGTGCCAGCAGTTCCGGGTTGGACAGTCTGAACACTGAAGCTTTCTTT. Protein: CASSSGLDSLNTEAFF.

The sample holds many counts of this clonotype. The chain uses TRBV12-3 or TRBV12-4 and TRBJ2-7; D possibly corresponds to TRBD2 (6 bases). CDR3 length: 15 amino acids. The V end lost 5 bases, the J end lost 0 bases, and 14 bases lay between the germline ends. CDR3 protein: CASSPRDGSSYEQYF. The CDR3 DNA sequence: TGTGCCAGCAGTCCCAGGGACGGGAGCTCCTACGAGCAGTACTTC.

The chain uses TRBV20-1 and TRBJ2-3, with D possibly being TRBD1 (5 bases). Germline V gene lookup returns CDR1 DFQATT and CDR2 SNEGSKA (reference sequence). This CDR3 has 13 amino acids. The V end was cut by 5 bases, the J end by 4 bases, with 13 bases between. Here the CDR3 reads CSAAASGPDTQYF. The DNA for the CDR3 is TGCAGTGCTGCTGCCTCAGGGCCAGATACGCAGTATTTT.

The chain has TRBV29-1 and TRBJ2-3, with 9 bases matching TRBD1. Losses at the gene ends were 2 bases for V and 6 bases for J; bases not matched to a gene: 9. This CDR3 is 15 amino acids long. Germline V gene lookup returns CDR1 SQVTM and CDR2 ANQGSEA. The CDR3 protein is CSVERTGDLGDTQYF. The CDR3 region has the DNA TGCAGCGTTGAAAGGACAGGGGACCTCGGGGATACGCAGTATTTT.

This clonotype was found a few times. In nucleotides, the CDR3 is TGTGCCAGCAGCTTAGGAGGGACAATCTACTACAATGAGCAGTTCTTC. Amino acid sequence: CASSLGGTIYYNEQFF. The J gene is TRBJ2-1, the V gene TRBV7-2, with D perhaps TRBD1 (6 bases). The CDR3 covers 16 residues. V lost 1 base and J 3 bases, leaving 13 bases between the germline ends. In germline, CDR1 is SGHTA, CDR2 FQGNSA. The full variable domain, with the rest looked up from reference TRBV7-2 and TRBJ2-1, is GAGVSQSPSNKVTEKGKDVELRCDPISGHTALYWYRQSLGQGLEFLIYFQGNSAPDKSGLPSDRFSAERTGGSVSTLTIQRTQQEDSAVYLCASSLGGTIYYNEQFFGPGTRLTVL.

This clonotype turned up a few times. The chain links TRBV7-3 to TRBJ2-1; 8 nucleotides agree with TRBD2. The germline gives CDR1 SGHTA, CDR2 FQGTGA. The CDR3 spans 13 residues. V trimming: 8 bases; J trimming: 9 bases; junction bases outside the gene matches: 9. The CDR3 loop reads CASGPGAGGEQFF. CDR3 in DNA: TGTGCCAGCGGACCGGGGGCGGGAGGTGAGCAGTTCTTC.

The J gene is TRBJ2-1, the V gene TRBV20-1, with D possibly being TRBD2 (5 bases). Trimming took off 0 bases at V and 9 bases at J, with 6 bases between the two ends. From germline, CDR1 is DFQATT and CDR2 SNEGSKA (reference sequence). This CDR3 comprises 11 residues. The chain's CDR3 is CSARDEGEQFF. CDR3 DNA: TGCAGTGCTAGAGATGAGGGTGAGCAGTTCTTC.

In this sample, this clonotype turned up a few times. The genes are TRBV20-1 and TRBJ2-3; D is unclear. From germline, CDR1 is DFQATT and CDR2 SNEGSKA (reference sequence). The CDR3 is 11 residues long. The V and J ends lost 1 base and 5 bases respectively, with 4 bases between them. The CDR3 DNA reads TGCAGTGCTAGAGTCGGAGATACGCAGTATTTT. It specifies CSARVGDTQYF.

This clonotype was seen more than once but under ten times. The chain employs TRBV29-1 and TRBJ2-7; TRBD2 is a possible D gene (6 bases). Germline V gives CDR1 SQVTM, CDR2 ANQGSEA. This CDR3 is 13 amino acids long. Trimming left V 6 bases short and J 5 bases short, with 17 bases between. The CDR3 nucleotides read TGCAGCGTATCAGGAGGGGTCAGGAACGAGCAGTACTTC. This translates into CSVSGGVRNEQYF.

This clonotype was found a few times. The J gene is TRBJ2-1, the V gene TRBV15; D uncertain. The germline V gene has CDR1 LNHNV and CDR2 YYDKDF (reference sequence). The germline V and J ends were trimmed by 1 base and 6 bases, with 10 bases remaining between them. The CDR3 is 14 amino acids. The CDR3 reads CATSRADPRNEQFF. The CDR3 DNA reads TGTGCCACCAGCAGAGCGGACCCGCGCAATGAGCAGTTCTTC.

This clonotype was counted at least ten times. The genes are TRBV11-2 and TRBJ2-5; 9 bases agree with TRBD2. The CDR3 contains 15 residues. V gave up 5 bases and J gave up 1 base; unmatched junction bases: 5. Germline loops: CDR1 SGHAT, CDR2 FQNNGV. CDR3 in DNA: TGTGCCAGCAGCCCTGCGGGGGGGGTCCAAGAGACCCAGTACTTC. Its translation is CASSPAGGVQETQYF.

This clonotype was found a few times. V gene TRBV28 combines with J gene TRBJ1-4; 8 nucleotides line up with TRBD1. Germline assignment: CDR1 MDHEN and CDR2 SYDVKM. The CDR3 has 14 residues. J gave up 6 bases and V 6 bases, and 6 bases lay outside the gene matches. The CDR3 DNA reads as TGTGCCAGCAGCCCGGACAGGGAACATGAAAAACTGTTTTTT. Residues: CASSPDREHEKLFF.

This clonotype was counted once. CDR3 DNA sequence: TGTGCCAGCAGCCCGACTAGCGGACTTAGCACAGATACGCAGTATTTT. The encoded protein is CASSPTSGLSTDTQYF. This rearrangement joins TRBV27 to TRBJ2-3; 9 nucleotides agree with TRBD2. This CDR3 is built from 16 residues. V was clipped by 6 bases and J by 0 bases; unmatched bases: 7. Germline CDR1 reads MNHEY; CDR2 reads SMNVEV (reference sequence).

CDR3 nucleotide sequence: TGCGCCAGCAGCTTGCGGCTCACCCATACCTACGAGCAGTACTTC. Translating gives CASSLRLTHTYEQYF. The chain has TRBV5-1 and TRBJ2-7; D gene uncertain. Trimming left V 1 base short and J 2 bases short, with 13 bases between. This CDR3 has 15 amino acids. In germline, CDR1 is SGHRS, CDR2 YFSETQ.

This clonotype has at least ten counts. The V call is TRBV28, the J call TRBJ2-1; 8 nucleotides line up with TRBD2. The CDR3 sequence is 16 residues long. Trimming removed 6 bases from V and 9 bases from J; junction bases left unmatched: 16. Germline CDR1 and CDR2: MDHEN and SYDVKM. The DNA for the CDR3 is TGTGCCAGCAGACGCCCCGTCAGCGGGAGAGGTGTTGAGCAGTTCTTC. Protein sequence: CASRRPVSGRGVEQFF.

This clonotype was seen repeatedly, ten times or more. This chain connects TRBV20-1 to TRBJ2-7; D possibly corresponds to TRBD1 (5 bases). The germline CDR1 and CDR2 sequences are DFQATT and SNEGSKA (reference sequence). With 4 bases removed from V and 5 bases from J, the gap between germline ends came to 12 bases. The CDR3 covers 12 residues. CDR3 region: CSATLLGDEQYF. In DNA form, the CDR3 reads TGCAGTGCTACCCTTTTAGGGGACGAGCAGTACTTC.

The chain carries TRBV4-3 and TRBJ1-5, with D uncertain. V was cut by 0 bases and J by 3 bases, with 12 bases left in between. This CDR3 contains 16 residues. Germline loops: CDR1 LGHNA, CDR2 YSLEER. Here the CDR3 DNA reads TGCGCCAGCAGCCAAGACGTCGGCGGATACAATCAGCCCCAGCATTTT. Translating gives CASSQDVGGYNQPQHF.

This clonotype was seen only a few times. CDR3 region: CASSALQVGRAGNTIYF. The CDR3 DNA reads TGTGCCAGCAGCGCGCTCCAAGTAGGACGGGCTGGAAACACCATATATTTT. The rearrangement links TRBV7-9 to TRBJ1-3, with D hard to call. CDR1 is SEHNR and CDR2 is FQNEAQ in the germline V gene (reference sequence). Trimming removed 5 bases from V and 2 bases from J, with 19 bases in between. This CDR3 comprises 17 residues.